The text below deals with one T cell receptor (beta chain). Its antigen is not known. This CDR3 contains 15 residues. Trimming at V came to 3 bases and at J to 11 bases, leaving 5 bases not matched to a gene. Germline assignment: CDR1 SGHAT and CDR2 FQNNGV. This record comes from a study of cytomegalovirus exposure and HLA in healthy donors. 13 Jbeta primers and 60 Vbeta primers were used for the PCR. Assay used: immunoSEQ multiplex PCR; TCRdb lists only in-frame clones, some missing. Among 200,000 or so clones listed, 75% to 90% were seen once. Study-level points and caveats: A later look showed TCR association rates differing by HLA locus, highest for DRB1 and lowest for HLA-C. Among TCR sequences, most were rare, though some public TCRs appeared in many donors. Sequences of the TCR beta chain were said to predict the HLA-A and HLA-B alleles of most subjects accurately. An analysis that came later showed most CMV-associated TCR beta chains appearing HLA-restricted.

V usage is TRBV11-2 and J usage is TRBJ2-3; 16 bases map to TRBD2. The material sequenced was PBMCs. The receptor was derived from a woman aged 40 to 50 in good health and CMV-seronegative. The CDR3: CASSFGTSGGGLQYF. The DNA for the CDR3 is TGTGCCAGCAGCTTCGGGACTAGCGGGGGGGGGTTGCAGTATTTT.